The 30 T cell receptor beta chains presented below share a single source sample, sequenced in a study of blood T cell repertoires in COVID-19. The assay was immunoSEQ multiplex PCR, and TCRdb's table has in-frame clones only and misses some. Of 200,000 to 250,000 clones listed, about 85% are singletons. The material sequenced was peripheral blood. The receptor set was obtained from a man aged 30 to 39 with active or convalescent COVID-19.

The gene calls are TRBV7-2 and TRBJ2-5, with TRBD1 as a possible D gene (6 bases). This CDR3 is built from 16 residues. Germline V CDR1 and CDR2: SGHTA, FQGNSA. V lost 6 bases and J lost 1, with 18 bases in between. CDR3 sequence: CASSQSFDRTQETQYF. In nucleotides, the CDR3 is TGTGCCAGCAGTCAAAGTTTCGACAGGACCCAAGAGACCCAGTACTTC.

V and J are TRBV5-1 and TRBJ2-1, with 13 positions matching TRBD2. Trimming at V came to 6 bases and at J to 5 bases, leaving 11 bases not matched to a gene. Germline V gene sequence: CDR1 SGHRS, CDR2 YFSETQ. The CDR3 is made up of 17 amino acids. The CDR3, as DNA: TGCGCCAGCAAATGGACTAGCGGGAGTCCGAGCGACAATGAGCAGTTCTTC. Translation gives CASKWTSGSPSDNEQFF.

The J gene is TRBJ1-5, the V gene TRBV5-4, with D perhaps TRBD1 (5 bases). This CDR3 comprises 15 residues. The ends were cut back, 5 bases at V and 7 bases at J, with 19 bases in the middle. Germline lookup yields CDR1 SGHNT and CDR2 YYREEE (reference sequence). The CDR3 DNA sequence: TGTGCCAGCAGTTATGACGGGGGTCGGGAACAGCCCCAGCATTTT. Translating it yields CASSYDGGREQPQHF.

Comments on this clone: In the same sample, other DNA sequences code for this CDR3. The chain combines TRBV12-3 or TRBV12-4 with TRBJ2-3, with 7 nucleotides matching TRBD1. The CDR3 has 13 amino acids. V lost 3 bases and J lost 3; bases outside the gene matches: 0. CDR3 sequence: CASSFRGTDTQYF. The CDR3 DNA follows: TGTGCCAGCAGTTTCAGGGGGACAGATACGCAGTATTTT.

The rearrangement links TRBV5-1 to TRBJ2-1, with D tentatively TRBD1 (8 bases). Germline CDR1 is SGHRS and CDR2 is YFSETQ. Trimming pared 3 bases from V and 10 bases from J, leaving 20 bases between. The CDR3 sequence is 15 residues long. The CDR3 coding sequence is TGCGCCAGCAGCTCGCGGGGGACAGGTCGGGGAGAGCAGTTCTTC. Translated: CASSSRGTGRGEQFF.

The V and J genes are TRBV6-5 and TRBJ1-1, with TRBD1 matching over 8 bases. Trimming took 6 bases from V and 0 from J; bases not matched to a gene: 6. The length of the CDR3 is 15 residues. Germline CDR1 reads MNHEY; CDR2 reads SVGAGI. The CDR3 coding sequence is TGTGCCAGCAGACCCGACAGGGGCCTGAACACTGAAGCTTTCTTT. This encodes CASRPDRGLNTEAFF.

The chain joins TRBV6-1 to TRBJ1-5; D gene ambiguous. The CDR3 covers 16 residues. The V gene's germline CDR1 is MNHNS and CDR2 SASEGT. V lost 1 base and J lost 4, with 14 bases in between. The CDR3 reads CASSEENTVSNQPQHF. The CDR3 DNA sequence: TGTGCCAGCAGTGAAGAGAATACAGTTTCTAATCAGCCCCAGCATTTT.

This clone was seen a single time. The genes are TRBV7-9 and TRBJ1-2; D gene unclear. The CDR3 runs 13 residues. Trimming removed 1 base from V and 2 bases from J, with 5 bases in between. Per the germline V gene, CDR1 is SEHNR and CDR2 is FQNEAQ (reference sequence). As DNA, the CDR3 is TGTGCCAGCAGCTTAGGAGGAAACTATGGCTACACCTTC. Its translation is CASSLGGNYGYTF.

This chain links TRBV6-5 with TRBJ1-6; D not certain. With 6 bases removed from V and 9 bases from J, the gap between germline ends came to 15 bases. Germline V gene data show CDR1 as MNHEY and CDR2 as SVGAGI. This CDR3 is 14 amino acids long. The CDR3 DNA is TGTGCCAGCAGACCCGGGTCCATTCCTTCACCCCTCCACTTT. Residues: CASRPGSIPSPLHF.

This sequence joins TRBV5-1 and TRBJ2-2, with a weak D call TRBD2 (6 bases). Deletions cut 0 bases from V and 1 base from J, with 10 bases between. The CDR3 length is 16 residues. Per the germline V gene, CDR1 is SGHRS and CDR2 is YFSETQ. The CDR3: CASSLGGVRNTGELFF. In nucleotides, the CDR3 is TGCGCCAGCAGCTTGGGCGGGGTGAGGAACACCGGGGAGCTGTTTTTT.

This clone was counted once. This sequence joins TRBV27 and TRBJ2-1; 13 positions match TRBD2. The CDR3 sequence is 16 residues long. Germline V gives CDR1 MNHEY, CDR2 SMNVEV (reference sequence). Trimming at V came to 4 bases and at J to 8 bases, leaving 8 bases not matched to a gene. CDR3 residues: CASSWTSGSYYDEQFF. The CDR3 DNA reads TGTGCCAGCAGTTGGACTAGCGGGAGCTATTACGATGAGCAGTTCTTC.

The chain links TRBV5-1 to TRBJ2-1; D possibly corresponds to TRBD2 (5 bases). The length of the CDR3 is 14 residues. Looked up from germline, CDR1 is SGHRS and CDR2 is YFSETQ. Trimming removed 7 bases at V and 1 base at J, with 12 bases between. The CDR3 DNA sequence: TGCGCCAGCCGAGAGGGAGTTTCCTACAATGAGCAGTTCTTC. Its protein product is CASREGVSYNEQFF. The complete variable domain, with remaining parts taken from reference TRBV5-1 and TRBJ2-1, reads KAGVTQTPRYLIKTRGQQVTLSCSPISGHRSVSWYQQTPGQGLQFLFEYFSETQRNKGNFPGRFSGRQFSNSRSEMNVSTLELGDSALYLCASREGVSYNEQFFGPGTRLTVL.

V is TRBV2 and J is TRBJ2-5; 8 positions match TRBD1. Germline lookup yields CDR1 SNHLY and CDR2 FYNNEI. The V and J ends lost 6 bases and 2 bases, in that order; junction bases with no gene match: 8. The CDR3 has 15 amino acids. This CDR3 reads CASSRVTGVQETQYF. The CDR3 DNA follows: TGTGCCAGCAGCCGTGTGACAGGGGTTCAAGAGACCCAGTACTTC. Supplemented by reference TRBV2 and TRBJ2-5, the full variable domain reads EPEVTQTPSHQVTQMGQEVILRCVPISNHLYFYWYRQILGQKVEFLVSFYNNEISEKSEIFDDQFSVERPDGSNFTLKIRSTKLEDSAMYFCASSRVTGVQETQYFGPGTRLLVL.

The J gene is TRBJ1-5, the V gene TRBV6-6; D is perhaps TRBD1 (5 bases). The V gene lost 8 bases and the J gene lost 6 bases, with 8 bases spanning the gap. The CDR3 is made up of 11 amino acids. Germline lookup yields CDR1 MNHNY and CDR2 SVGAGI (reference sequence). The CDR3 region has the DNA TGTGCCAGCCAGGGTGGTCAGCCCCAGCATTTT. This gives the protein CASQGGQPQHF.

The CDR3 sequence is CASSFDAAEQYF. The CDR3 DNA sequence: TGCGCCAGCAGCTTCGACGCGGCCGAGCAGTACTTC. This chain connects TRBV5-1 to TRBJ2-7; D is undetermined. V dropped 2 bases and J dropped 6 bases, with 9 bases sitting between them. The V gene's germline CDR1 is SGHRS and CDR2 YFSETQ. The CDR3 has 12 residues. The full variable domain, rest sourced from reference TRBV5-1 and TRBJ2-7, is KAGVTQTPRYLIKTRGQQVTLSCSPISGHRSVSWYQQTPGQGLQFLFEYFSETQRNKGNFPGRFSGRQFSNSRSEMNVSTLELGDSALYLCASSFDAAEQYFGPGTRLTVT.

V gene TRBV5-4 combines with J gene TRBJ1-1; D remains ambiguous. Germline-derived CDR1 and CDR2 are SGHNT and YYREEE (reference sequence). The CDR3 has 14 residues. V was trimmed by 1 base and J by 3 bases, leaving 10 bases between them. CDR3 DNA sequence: TGTGCCAGCAGCTTGACGCAGGCCTACACTGAAGCTTTCTTT. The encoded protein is CASSLTQAYTEAFF.

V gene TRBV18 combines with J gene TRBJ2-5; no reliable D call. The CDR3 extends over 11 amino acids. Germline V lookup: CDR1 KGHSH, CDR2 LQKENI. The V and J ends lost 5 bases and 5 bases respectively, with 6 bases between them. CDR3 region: CASSTSETQYF. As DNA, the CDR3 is TGTGCCAGCTCAACTTCTGAGACCCAGTACTTC. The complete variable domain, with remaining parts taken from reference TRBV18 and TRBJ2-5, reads NAGVMQNPRHLVRRRGQEARLRCSPMKGHSHVYWYRQLPEEGLKFMVYLQKENIIDESGMPKERFSAEFPKEGPSILRIQQVVRGDSAAYFCASSTSETQYFGPGTRLLVL.

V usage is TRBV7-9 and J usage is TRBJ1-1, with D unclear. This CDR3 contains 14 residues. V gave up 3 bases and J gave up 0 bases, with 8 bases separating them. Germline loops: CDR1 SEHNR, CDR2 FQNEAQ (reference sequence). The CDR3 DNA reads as TGTGCCAGCAGCTTGCAGGCCGTGAACACTGAAGCTTTCTTT. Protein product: CASSLQAVNTEAFF.

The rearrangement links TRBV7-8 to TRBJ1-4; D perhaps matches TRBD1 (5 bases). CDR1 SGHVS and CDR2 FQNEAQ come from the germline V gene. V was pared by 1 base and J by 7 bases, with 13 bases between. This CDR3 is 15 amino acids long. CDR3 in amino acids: CASSLGRGSGEKLFF. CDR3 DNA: TGTGCCAGCAGCTTAGGGAGGGGCTCAGGTGAAAAACTGTTTTTT.

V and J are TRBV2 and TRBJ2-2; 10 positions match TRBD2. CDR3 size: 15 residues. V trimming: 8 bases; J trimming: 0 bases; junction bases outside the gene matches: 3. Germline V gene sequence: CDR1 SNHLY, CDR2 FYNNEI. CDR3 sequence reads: CASGGLAANTGELFF. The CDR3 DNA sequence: TGTGCCAGCGGAGGACTAGCGGCGAACACCGGGGAGCTGTTTTTT. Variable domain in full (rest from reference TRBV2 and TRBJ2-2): EPEVTQTPSHQVTQMGQEVILRCVPISNHLYFYWYRQILGQKVEFLVSFYNNEISEKSEIFDDQFSVERPDGSNFTLKIRSTKLEDSAMYFCASGGLAANTGELFFGEGSRLTVL.

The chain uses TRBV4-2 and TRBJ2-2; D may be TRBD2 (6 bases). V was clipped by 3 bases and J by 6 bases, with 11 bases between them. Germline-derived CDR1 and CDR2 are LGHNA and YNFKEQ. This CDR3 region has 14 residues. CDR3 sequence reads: CASSQGTRAGELFF. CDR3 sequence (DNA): TGTGCCAGCAGCCAGGGGACTCGGGCCGGGGAGCTGTTTTTT.

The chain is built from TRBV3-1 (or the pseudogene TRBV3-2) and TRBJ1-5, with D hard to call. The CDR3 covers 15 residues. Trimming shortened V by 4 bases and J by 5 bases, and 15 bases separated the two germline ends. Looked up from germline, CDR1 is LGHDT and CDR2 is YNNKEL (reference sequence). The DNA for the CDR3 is TGTGCCAGCAGCCCCGGCGGGCAGAACCATCAGCCCCAGCATTTT. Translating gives CASSPGGQNHQPQHF.

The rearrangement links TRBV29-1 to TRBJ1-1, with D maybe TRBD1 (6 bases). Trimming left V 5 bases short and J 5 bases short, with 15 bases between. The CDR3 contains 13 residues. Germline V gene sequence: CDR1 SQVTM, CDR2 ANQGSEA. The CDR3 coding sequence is TGCAGCGTTCGACAGGCACCGGGGACTGAAGCTTTCTTT. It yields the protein CSVRQAPGTEAFF. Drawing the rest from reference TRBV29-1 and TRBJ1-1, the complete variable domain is SAVISQKPSRDICQRGTSLTIQCQVDSQVTMMFWYRQQPGQSLTLIATANQGSEATYESGFVIDKFPISRPNLTFSTLTVSNMSPEDSSIYLCSVRQAPGTEAFFGQGTRLTVV.

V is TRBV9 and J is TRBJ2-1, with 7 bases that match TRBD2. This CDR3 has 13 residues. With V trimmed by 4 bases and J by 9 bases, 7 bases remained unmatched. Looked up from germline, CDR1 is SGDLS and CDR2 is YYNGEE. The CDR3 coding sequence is TGTGCCAGCAGCCCCGGACTAGTCGGTGAGCAGTTCTTC. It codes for CASSPGLVGEQFF. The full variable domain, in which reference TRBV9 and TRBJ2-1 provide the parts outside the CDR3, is DSGVTQTPKHLITATGQRVTLRCSPRSGDLSVYWYQQSLDQGLQFLIQYYNGEERAKGNILERFSAQQFPDLHSELNLSSLELGDSALYFCASSPGLVGEQFFGPGTRLTVL.

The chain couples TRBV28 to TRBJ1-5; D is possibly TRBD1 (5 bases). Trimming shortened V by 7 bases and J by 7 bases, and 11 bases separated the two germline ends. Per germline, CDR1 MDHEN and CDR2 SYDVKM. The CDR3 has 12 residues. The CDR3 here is CASIKDSQPQHF. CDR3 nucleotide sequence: TGTGCCAGCATAAAAGACAGCCAGCCCCAGCATTTT. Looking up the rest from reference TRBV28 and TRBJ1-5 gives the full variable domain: DVKVTQSSRYLVKRTGEKVFLECVQDMDHENMFWYRQDPGLGLRLIYFSYDVKMKEKGDIPEGYSVSREKKERFSLILESASTNQTSMYLCASIKDSQPQHFGDGTRLSIL.

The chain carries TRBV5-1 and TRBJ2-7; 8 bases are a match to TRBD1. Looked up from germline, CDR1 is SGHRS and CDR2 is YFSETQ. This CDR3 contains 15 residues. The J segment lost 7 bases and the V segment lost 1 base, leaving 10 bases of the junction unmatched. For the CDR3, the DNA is TGCGCCAGCAGCTTGTCCCAGACAGGGGCGGGAGAGCAGTACTTC. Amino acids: CASSLSQTGAGEQYF.

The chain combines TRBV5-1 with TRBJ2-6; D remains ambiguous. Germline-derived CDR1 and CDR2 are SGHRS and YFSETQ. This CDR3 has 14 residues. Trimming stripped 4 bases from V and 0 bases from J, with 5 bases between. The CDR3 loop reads CASSALSGANVLTF. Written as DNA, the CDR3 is TGCGCCAGCAGCGCACTCTCTGGGGCCAACGTCCTGACTTTC.

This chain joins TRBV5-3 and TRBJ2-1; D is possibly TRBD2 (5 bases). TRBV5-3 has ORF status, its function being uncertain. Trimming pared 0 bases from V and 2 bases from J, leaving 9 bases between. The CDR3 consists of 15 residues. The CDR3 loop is CARSLGGFTYNEQFF. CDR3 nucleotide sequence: TGTGCCAGAAGCTTGGGCGGGTTTACCTACAATGAGCAGTTCTTC.

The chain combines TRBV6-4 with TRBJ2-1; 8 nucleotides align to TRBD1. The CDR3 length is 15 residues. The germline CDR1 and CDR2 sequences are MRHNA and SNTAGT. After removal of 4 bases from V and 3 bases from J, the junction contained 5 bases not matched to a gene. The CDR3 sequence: CASSVEQGGYNEQFF. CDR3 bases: TGTGCCAGCAGTGTAGAACAGGGGGGCTACAATGAGCAGTTCTTC.

This CDR3 reads CSVYRGVGEQYF. CDR3 coding DNA: TGCAGCGTTTACAGGGGGGTTGGCGAGCAGTACTTC. V usage is TRBV29-1 and J usage is TRBJ2-7; 8 nucleotides align to TRBD1. V was pared by 5 bases and J by 6 bases, with 6 bases of the junction left unmatched. CDR1 and CDR2 (germline): SQVTM, ANQGSEA. The CDR3 loop spans 12 amino acids.